The T cell receptor beta chain under discussion was sequenced for a study of technical replicates of blood from a few donors. Sequenced by immunoSEQ multiplex PCR; TCRdb stores in-frame clones only, minus some. Found here are 85,000 to 100,000 clones, about 94% of them singletons; the top ten hold 0.22%. V gave up 2 bases and J gave up 6 bases, with 11 bases separating them. CDR3 size: 14 residues. Germline V gives CDR1 SGHKS, CDR2 YYEKEE (reference sequence). This TCR was sampled from a human donor in good health. The chain employs TRBV5-5 and TRBJ1-4; no definite D call. The sequencing sample was made of T cells isolated from PBMCs. DNA of the CDR3: TGTGCCAGCAGCTTCAGGCTCTTAGATGAAAAACTGTTTTTT. Its translation is CASSFRLLDEKLFF.